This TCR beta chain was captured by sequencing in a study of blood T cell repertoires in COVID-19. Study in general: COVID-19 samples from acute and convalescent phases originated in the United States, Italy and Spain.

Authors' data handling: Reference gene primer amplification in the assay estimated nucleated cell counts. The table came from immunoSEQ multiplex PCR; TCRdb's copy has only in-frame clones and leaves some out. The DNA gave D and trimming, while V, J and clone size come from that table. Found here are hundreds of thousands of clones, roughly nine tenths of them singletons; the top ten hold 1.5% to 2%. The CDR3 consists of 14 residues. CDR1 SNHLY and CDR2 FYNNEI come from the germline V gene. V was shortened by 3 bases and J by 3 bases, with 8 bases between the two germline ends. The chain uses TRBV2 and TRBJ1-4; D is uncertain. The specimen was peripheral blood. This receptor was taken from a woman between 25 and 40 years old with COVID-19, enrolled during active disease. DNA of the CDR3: TGTGCCAGCAGTGATACAGCACCTAATGAAAAACTGTTTTTT. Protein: CASSDTAPNEKLFF.